This T cell receptor (beta chain) was recovered during a study of shared clonotypes between healthy human individuals. TCRdb's copy holds only in-frame clones and misses some; the assay was immunoSEQ multiplex PCR. The sample lists 2 million to 3 million clones; 93% were seen once. J was trimmed by 5 bases and V by 5 bases; bases with no gene match: 5. Germline CDR1 and CDR2: KGHSH and LQKENI. The CDR3 consists of 14 residues. This clone was seen once. This TCR derives from a man younger than 35 in good health. Some clones in this sample may be carry-over from other donors' samples. The specimen was naive CD4+ T cells from PBMCs. Subset of the sample: CD45RA+ positively selected. The chain has TRBV18 and TRBJ2-5, with TRBD1 matching over 10 bases. In nucleotides, the CDR3 is TGTGCCAGCTCAACGGGACAGGGGTGGGAGACCCAGTACTTC. Protein sequence: CASSTGQGWETQYF.